This entry lists 29 T cell receptor beta chains sequenced from one sample in a study of cytomegalovirus exposure and HLA in healthy donors. The PCR employed 60 Vbeta primers together with 13 Jbeta primers. Assay: immunoSEQ multiplex PCR; the TCRdb copy retains only in-frame clones and omits some. The data contain tens of thousands of clones, 60% to 75% of them singletons. Sequenced: PBMCs. The receptors originated from a man aged 35 to 55 in good health and CMV-seropositive.

This clone came up a few times. V is TRBV5-1 and J is TRBJ2-2; 7 bases agree with TRBD2. The V and J ends lost 4 bases and 2 bases, in that order; junction bases with no gene match: 2. Germline V CDR1 and CDR2: SGHRS, YFSETQ. There are 14 residues in the CDR3. The CDR3 nucleotides are TGCGCCAGCAGCCGGGAGGCTAACACCGGGGAGCTGTTTTTT. It codes for CASSREANTGELFF.

The chain links TRBV7-9 to TRBJ2-5; possibly TRBD2 for D (6 bases). The length of the CDR3 is 13 residues. CDR1 is SEHNR and CDR2 is FQNEAQ in the germline V gene (reference sequence). Trimming removed 6 bases from V and 6 bases from J, with 14 bases in between. In DNA, the CDR3 is TGTGCCAGCAGTCCCACGACTAGAAAGACCCAGTACTTC. It specifies CASSPTTRKTQYF.

The DNA for the CDR3 is TGTGCCAGCCGGCCAGCGGGGGTCACCGGGGAGCTGTTTTTT. Its translation: CASRPAGVTGELFF. The chain links TRBV28 to TRBJ2-2, with TRBD2 matching over 8 bases. The CDR3 sequence is 14 residues long. CDR1 and CDR2 (germline): MDHEN, SYDVKM. V was pared by 8 bases and J by 4 bases, with 6 bases of the junction left unmatched.

Concerning this clone: One junction end disagrees with the germline gene, perhaps due to a read error. Other DNA variants within this sample encode the same CDR3. The chain combines TRBV6-6 with TRBJ2-7; 8 positions agree with TRBD1. The length of the CDR3 is 15 residues. Germline CDR1 reads MNHNY; CDR2 reads SVGAGI (reference sequence). The CDR3, as DNA: TGTGCCAGCAGCCCTCGGCAGGGGGCTGGCTACGAGCAATACTTC. Translating it yields CASSPRQGAGYEQYF.

The count of this clone is one. CDR3 sequence: CASSSGQQNTEAFF. CDR3 bases: TGCGCCAGCAGCTCAGGACAGCAGAACACTGAAGCTTTCTTT. This chain links TRBV5-1 with TRBJ1-1, with a tentative D call TRBD1 (6 bases). Trimming took off 3 bases at V and 1 base at J, with 10 bases between the two ends. This CDR3 is built from 14 residues. The germline V gene encodes CDR1 SGHRS and CDR2 YFSETQ.

V gene TRBV9 combines with J gene TRBJ1-2; D is perhaps TRBD1 (5 bases). The V and J ends lost 0 bases and 8 bases respectively, with 8 bases between them. Germline lookup yields CDR1 SGDLS and CDR2 YYNGEE. The CDR3 runs to 12 residues. In nucleotides, the CDR3 is TGTGCCAGCAGCGTAGGGGGGGAAGGCTACACCTTC. Protein sequence: CASSVGGEGYTF.

The chain is built from TRBV6-6 and TRBJ1-6; 8 bases match TRBD1. Germline V gives CDR1 MNHNY, CDR2 SVGAGI (reference sequence). The CDR3 extends over 13 amino acids. V was pared by 6 bases and J by 9 bases, with 4 bases of the junction left unmatched. The CDR3 sequence is CASSSDRVSPLHF. The DNA of the CDR3 is TGTGCCAGCAGCTCGGACAGGGTTTCACCCCTCCACTTT.

This clone was seen only once. The CDR3 is CASSITGDYGYTF. The DNA for the CDR3 is TGTGCCAGTAGTATAACAGGGGACTATGGCTACACCTTC. The chain is built from TRBV19 and TRBJ1-2, with 7 bases lining up with TRBD1. Losses at the gene ends were 2 bases for V and 3 bases for J; bases not matched to a gene: 0. This CDR3 has 13 amino acids. Germline CDR1 reads LNHDA; CDR2 reads SQIVND (reference sequence).

The chain couples TRBV7-3 to TRBJ2-1; perhaps TRBD2 as D (6 bases). CDR3 length equals 12 residues. Germline values: CDR1 SGHTA, CDR2 FQGTGA. CDR3 amino acids: CAERPSVGEQFF. CDR3 nucleotide sequence: TGTGCAGAGCGGCCTAGCGTAGGCGAGCAGTTCTTC.

The chain is built from TRBV10-3 and TRBJ1-1; 7 bases agree with TRBD1. The CDR3 contains 16 residues. Germline loops: CDR1 ENHRY, CDR2 SYGVKD. Trimming at V came to 5 bases and at J to 2 bases, leaving 11 bases not matched to a gene. The CDR3 DNA reads as TGTGCCATCAGTAGGGGCCTGGGACAGACAAACACTGAAGCTTTCTTT. Its protein product is CAISRGLGQTNTEAFF.

The chain joins TRBV5-4 to TRBJ2-7; 11 nucleotides line up with TRBD1. The CDR3 extends over 14 amino acids. After removal of 4 bases from V and 7 bases from J, the junction contained 7 bases not matched to a gene. Germline CDR1 reads SGHNT; CDR2 reads YYREEE (reference sequence). As DNA, the CDR3 is TGTGCCAGCAGCGAAGGACAGGGGGCAAGGGAGCAGTACTTC. It translates to CASSEGQGAREQYF.

The chain employs TRBV18 and TRBJ2-3; 7 nucleotides agree with TRBD1. This CDR3 spans 16 amino acids. The V gene end was trimmed by 2 bases and the J gene end by 0 bases; junction bases not matched to a gene: 5. Germline V CDR1 and CDR2: KGHSH, LQKENI. CDR3 DNA: TGTGCCAGCTCACCAAGGACAGGATCTAGCACAGATACGCAGTATTTT. Amino acid sequence: CASSPRTGSSTDTQYF.

The chain employs TRBV11-1 and TRBJ2-7, with unresolved D. Germline CDR1 SGHAT, CDR2 FQDESV (reference sequence). The V end lost 4 bases, the J end lost 2 bases, and 12 bases lay between the germline ends. The CDR3 sequence is 14 residues long. CDR3 in amino acids: CASSWSGEAYEQYF. CDR3 in DNA: TGTGCCAGCAGCTGGTCAGGTGAAGCCTACGAGCAGTACTTC. The complete variable domain, with remaining parts taken from reference TRBV11-1 and TRBJ2-7, reads EAEVAQSPRYKITEKSQAVAFWCDPISGHATLYWYRQILGQGPELLVQFQDESVVDDSQLPKDRFSAERLKGVDSTLKIQPAELGDSAMYLCASSWSGEAYEQYFGPGTRLTVT.

This clone was observed once. V and J are TRBV5-6 and TRBJ2-2; possible D gene TRBD1, 6 bases. The J call could be wrong; TRBJ1-3 is a better fit for the DNA end. CDR1 SGHDT and CDR2 YYEEEE come from the germline V gene. This CDR3 has 16 residues. The CDR3 spells CASSLVGQYSGNTIYF. DNA for the CDR3: TGTGCCAGCAGCTTGGTCGGACAGTACTCTGGAAACACCATATATTTT.

J is TRBJ2-1 and V is TRBV19, with 8 bases aligning to TRBD2. In germline, CDR1 is LNHDA, CDR2 SQIVND (reference sequence). The ends lost 4 bases at V and 14 bases at J; junction bases unmatched: 10. This CDR3 contains 13 residues. For the CDR3, the DNA is TGTGCCAGTAGTAGTCTAGCGGGTCAGTATAAGTTCTTC. Amino acid sequence: CASSSLAGQYKFF.

The chain couples TRBV5-1 to TRBJ2-7; possibly TRBD1 for D (5 bases). Trimming took off 1 base at V and 2 bases at J, with 10 bases between the two ends. Germline-derived CDR1 and CDR2 are SGHRS and YFSETQ. The CDR3 is 14 amino acids. This CDR3 is CASSLSDSTYEQYF. The CDR3 nucleotides read TGCGCCAGCAGCTTGTCAGACAGTACCTACGAGCAGTACTTC.

This clone has more than one count but fewer than ten. The chain joins TRBV5-6 to TRBJ2-7, with D unclear. Germline V gene data show CDR1 as SGHDT and CDR2 as YYEEEE. This CDR3 is 11 amino acids long. V gave up 1 base and J gave up 6 bases, with 5 bases separating them. The CDR3 loop reads CASSLYSEQYF. CDR3 coding DNA: TGTGCCAGCAGCTTGTATTCCGAGCAGTACTTC.

This clone has a handful of counts. This chain connects TRBV4-3 to TRBJ2-6, with D possibly matching TRBD1 (6 bases). V lost 1 base and J lost 1, with 8 bases in between. The CDR3 extends over 16 amino acids. Germline V CDR1 and CDR2: LGHNA, YSLEER. The CDR3 reads CASSQAQGSGANVLTF. The CDR3 coding sequence is TGCGCCAGCAGCCAAGCTCAGGGGTCTGGGGCCAACGTCCTGACTTTC.

The V gene is TRBV5-6, the J gene TRBJ2-4, with TRBD2 matching over 8 bases. Trimming removed 2 bases from V and 5 bases from J; junction bases left unmatched: 3. The CDR3 has 14 amino acids. Germline V gene lookup returns CDR1 SGHDT and CDR2 YYEEEE. In DNA, the CDR3 is TGTGCCAGCAGCTTTACGCGGGGGGAAAACATTCAGTACTTC. Protein: CASSFTRGENIQYF.

This clone has a handful of counts. This chain joins TRBV29-1 and TRBJ2-1; the D is unclear. Germline lookup yields CDR1 SQVTM and CDR2 ANQGSEA. This CDR3 contains 12 residues. V lost 5 bases and J lost 11, with 16 bases in between. In nucleotides, the CDR3 is TGCAGCGTTCCGACACTCAAGCCCCAGCAGTTCTTC. Its translation is CSVPTLKPQQFF.

The gene calls are TRBV2 and TRBJ1-4; tentatively, D is TRBD1 (6 bases). This CDR3 is built from 15 residues. V lost 4 bases and J 7 bases, leaving 16 bases between the germline ends. Germline V gene lookup returns CDR1 SNHLY and CDR2 FYNNEI. CDR3 in amino acids: CASSGDSRGGEKLFF. The CDR3 DNA sequence: TGTGCCAGCAGTGGGGATTCCAGAGGGGGTGAAAAACTGTTTTTT.

This chain connects TRBV7-8 to TRBJ2-2; D unresolved. Trimming pared 0 bases from V and 7 bases from J, leaving 9 bases between. Germline values: CDR1 SGHVS, CDR2 FQNEAQ. CDR3 length: 14 residues. CDR3 loop: CASSLARSGGELFF. The CDR3 DNA follows: TGTGCCAGCAGCTTAGCGCGGTCGGGCGGGGAGCTGTTTTTT.

The chain uses TRBV5-1 and TRBJ1-4; 10 nucleotides match TRBD1. Germline trimming cut 4 bases from V and 8 bases from J; bases unmatched to any gene: 8. The CDR3 runs to 15 residues. Per germline, CDR1 SGHRS and CDR2 YFSETQ. The CDR3 sequence is CASSPLTGGEEKLFF. DNA of the CDR3: TGCGCCAGCAGCCCACTGACAGGGGGCGAAGAAAAACTGTTTTTT.

V is TRBV21-1 and J is TRBJ2-7; the table gives TRBD1 as D, unverified against the DNA. TRBV21-1 is a known pseudogene. There are 11 residues in the CDR3. CDR3 sequence: CASSTAYEQYF. CDR3 nucleotide sequence: TGTGCCAGCAGCACAGCCTACGAGCAGTACTTC.

The chain combines TRBV5-1 with TRBJ1-5; D is unclear. Looked up from germline, CDR1 is SGHRS and CDR2 is YFSETQ. The V end lost 0 bases, the J end lost 7 bases, and 8 bases lay between the germline ends. This CDR3 has 13 residues. The CDR3 protein is CASSLEPGQPQHF. The CDR3 DNA is TGCGCCAGCAGCTTGGAACCCGGGCAGCCCCAGCATTTT.

This chain connects TRBV12-5 to TRBJ2-7, with 7 bases that match TRBD1. Germline V lookup: CDR1 LGHNT, CDR2 FRNRAP. Trimming cost V 5 bases and J 0 bases; bases outside gene matches: 4. The CDR3 consists of 14 residues. This CDR3 reads CASGPGQSSYEQYF. The CDR3 DNA follows: TGTGCTAGTGGTCCGGGACAGAGCTCCTACGAGCAGTACTTC. The full variable domain, its missing parts supplied by reference TRBV12-5 and TRBJ2-7, is DARVTQTPRHKVTEMGQEVTMRCQPILGHNTVFWYRQTMMQGLELLAYFRNRAPLDDSGMPKDRFSAEMPDATLATLKIQPSEPRDSAVYFCASGPGQSSYEQYFGPGTRLTVT.

The CDR3 loop is CASSFGQYTEAFF. CDR3 in DNA: TGTGCCAGCAGCTTTGGACAGTACACTGAAGCTTTCTTT. This chain joins TRBV7-9 and TRBJ1-1; maybe TRBD1 (6 bases). The CDR3 contains 13 residues. The germline V and J ends were trimmed by 3 bases and 3 bases, with 8 bases remaining between them. From germline, CDR1 is SEHNR and CDR2 FQNEAQ (reference sequence).

This clone turned up a few times. The V and J genes are TRBV7-9 and TRBJ2-7, with D possibly matching TRBD2 (5 bases). The V end was cut by 2 bases, the J end by 6 bases, with 17 bases between. Germline V gene lookup returns CDR1 SEHNR and CDR2 FQNEAQ (reference sequence). The CDR3 totals 15 residues. CDR3 in amino acids: CASSLTSDSDGEQYF. The CDR3 DNA follows: TGTGCCAGCAGCTTAACTTCGGACTCGGACGGCGAGCAGTACTTC.

This clone was counted a few times. The gene calls are TRBV28 and TRBJ1-5, with a weak D call TRBD1 (6 bases). Germline V lookup: CDR1 MDHEN, CDR2 SYDVKM. The V and J ends lost 8 bases and 8 bases respectively, with 13 bases between them. The CDR3 consists of 12 residues. The CDR3 is CASDMRGKPQHF. For the CDR3, the DNA is TGTGCCAGCGACATGAGGGGGAAGCCCCAGCATTTT.